This TCR beta chain was recovered during a study of spatial heterogeneity in lung cancer. Study overall: Taken at a median of about 2 years after resection, follow-up PBMC samples underwent sequencing when available. Unique TCR and UMI combinations averaged more than ten appearances each in raw reads.

TCRdb fed the 5' RACE reads into MiXCR, producing one record per CDR3 protein. The table has fewer than 100,000 distinct CDR3 sequences, roughly a fifth seen once; the top ten hold 20% to 25%. The CDR3 runs 15 residues. Between the trimmed V and J ends, which lost 8 bases and 7 bases, there was a span of 20 bases. Germline CDR1 is LNHNV and CDR2 is YYDKDF (reference sequence). The study, taken as a whole, reports: Among blood samples, ubiquitous expanded tumor TCRs appeared more at resection than at follow-up.

This clonotype was recorded a few times. The antigen remains unidentified. This sample's time point: blood at routine non-recurrence follow-up after resection. Unsorted whole RNA samples from tumor, nontumor lung or frozen PBMC were sequenced. Sample: PBMCs, taken at follow-up. The chain carries TRBV15 and TRBJ1-4, with unresolved D. This clonotype was sampled from a male donor with early-stage non-small cell lung cancer. This CDR3 is CATRNDPFRGEKLFF. In DNA, the CDR3 is TGTGCCACCCGTAACGACCCCTTCCGAGGTGAAAAACTGTTTTTT.